This T cell receptor (beta chain) was retrieved from a study of blood T cells in healthy people across ages. Using a J-beta primer mix together with a sample-barcoded 5' primer, a second PCR was run for about 6 to 11 cycles. Samples each returned at least 2.5 million CDR3-containing paired-end reads. Each CDR3 protein is one row after TCRdb ran MiXCR on the 5' RACE reads. This sample has around 580,000 distinct CDR3 sequences, with around half found just once. Germline lookup yields CDR1 DFQATT and CDR2 SNEGSKA (reference sequence). The CDR3 consists of 13 residues. Trimming took 5 bases from V and 8 from J, leaving 13 bases between them. As concerns this clonotype: No antigen is known for it.

The study's findings and limits: TCR beta diversity, measured per million T cells, fell in a roughly linear way with age. Among long-lived donors, naive CD4+ cells were more numerous and diversity higher than in aged donors.

The sequence was obtained from a man older than 75 in good health. The chain couples TRBV20-1 to TRBJ1-6; D may be TRBD1 (5 bases). The sequenced sample was blood. The CDR3 DNA follows: TGCAGTGCTGGAGTAGGGGTGGATTCACCCCTCCACTTT. It yields the protein CSAGVGVDSPLHF.